This T cell receptor (beta chain) appears in the sequencing data of a study of human T cells and chemical hapten exposure. Study information: DPC (0.01%) was patch tested on the upper back and read at 6 days.

Specified time point: patch test 2, 6 weeks after DPC sensitization. Treatment indicated: therapeutic diphenylcyclopropenone sensitization with weekly scalp DPC. Points from the study as a whole: Expanded TCR counts at PT1 went up together with patch test score, a positive correlation.

This clonotype showed up many times. Its target is not known. This CDR3 is built from 14 residues. J was trimmed by 0 bases and V by 6 bases; bases with no gene match: 2. Germline V gene lookup returns CDR1 SQVTM and CDR2 ANQGSEA. TCRdb reanalysed the RACE reads using MiXCR and keeps one entry per CDR3 protein. The table records some 89,000 distinct CDR3 sequences, around 9.6% of them present only once. The input for sequencing was whole blood, taken in connection with sensitization to the hapten diphenylcyclopropenone (DPC). This sequence originates from a woman aged 25 to 39 with alopecia areata. Some clones in this sample may be carry-over from other donors' samples. This chain connects TRBV29-1 to TRBJ2-2, with TRBD2 identical over 9 bases. The CDR3 DNA reads as TGCAGCGTAGCGGGGGGTACGAACACCGGGGAGCTGTTTTTT. Residues: CSVAGGTNTGELFF.